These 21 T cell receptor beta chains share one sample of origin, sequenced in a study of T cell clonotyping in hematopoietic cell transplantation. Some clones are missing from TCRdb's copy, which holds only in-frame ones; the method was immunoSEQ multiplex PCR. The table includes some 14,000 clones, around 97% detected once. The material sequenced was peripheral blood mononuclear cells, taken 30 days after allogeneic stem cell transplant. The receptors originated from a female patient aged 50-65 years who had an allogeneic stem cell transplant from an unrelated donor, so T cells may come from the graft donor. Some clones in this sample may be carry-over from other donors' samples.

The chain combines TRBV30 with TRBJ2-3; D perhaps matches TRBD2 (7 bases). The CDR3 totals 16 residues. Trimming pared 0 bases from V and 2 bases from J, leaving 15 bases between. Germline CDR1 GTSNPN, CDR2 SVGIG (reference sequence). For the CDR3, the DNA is TGTGCCTGGAGTGTCTCGCGGGGGCCACCCACAGATACGCAGTATTTT. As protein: CAWSVSRGPPTDTQYF. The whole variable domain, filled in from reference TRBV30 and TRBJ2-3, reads SQTIHQWPATLVQPVGSPLSLECTVEGTSNPNLYWYRQAAGRGLQLLFYSVGIGQISSEVPQNLSASRPQDRQFILSSKKLLLSDSGFYLCAWSVSRGPPTDTQYFGPGTRLTVL.

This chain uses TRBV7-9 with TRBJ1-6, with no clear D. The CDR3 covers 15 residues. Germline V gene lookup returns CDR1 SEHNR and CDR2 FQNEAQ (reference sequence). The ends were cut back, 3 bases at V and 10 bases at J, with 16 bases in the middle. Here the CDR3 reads CASSLYGRGGSPLHF. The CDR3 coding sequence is TGTGCCAGCAGCTTGTATGGGCGGGGAGGCTCACCCCTCCACTTT.

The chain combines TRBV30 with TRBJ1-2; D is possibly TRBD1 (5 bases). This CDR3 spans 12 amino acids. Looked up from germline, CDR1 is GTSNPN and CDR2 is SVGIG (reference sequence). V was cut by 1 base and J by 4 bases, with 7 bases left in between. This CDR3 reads CAWSEGVYGYTF. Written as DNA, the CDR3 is TGTGCCTGGAGTGAAGGGGTCTATGGCTACACCTTC.

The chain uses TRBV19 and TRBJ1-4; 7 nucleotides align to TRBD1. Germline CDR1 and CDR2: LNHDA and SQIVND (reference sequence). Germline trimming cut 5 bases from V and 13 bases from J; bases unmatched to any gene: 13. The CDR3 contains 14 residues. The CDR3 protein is CASSALDRARGLFF. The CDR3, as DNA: TGTGCCAGTAGTGCGCTCGACAGGGCCAGGGGACTGTTTTTT. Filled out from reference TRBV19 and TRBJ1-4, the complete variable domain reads DGGITQSPKYLFRKEGQNVTLSCEQNLNHDAMYWYRQDPGQGLRLIYYSQIVNDFQKGDIAEGYSVSREKKESFPLTVTSAQKNPTAFYLCASSALDRARGLFFGSGTQLSVL.

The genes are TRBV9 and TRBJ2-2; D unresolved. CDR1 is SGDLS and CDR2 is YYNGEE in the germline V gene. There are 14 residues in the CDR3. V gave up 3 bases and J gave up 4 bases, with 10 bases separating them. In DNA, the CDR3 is TGTGCCAGCAGCGCACGAATCGGCACCGGGGAGCTGTTTTTT. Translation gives CASSARIGTGELFF.

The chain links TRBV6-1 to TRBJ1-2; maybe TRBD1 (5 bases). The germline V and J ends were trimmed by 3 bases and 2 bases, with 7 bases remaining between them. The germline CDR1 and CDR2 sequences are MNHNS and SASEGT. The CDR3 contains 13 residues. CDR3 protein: CASSEGRNYGYTF. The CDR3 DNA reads TGTGCCAGCAGTGAGGGACGCAACTATGGCTACACCTTC.

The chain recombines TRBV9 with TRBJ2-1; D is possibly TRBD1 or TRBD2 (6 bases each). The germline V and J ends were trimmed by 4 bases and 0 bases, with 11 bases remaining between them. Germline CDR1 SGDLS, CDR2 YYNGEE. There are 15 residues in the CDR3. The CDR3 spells CASSTEGGSYNEQFF. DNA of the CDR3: TGTGCCAGCAGCACAGAGGGGGGCTCCTACAATGAGCAGTTCTTC. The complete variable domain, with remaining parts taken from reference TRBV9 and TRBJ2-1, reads DSGVTQTPKHLITATGQRVTLRCSPRSGDLSVYWYQQSLDQGLQFLIQYYNGEERAKGNILERFSAQQFPDLHSELNLSSLELGDSALYFCASSTEGGSYNEQFFGPGTRLTVL.

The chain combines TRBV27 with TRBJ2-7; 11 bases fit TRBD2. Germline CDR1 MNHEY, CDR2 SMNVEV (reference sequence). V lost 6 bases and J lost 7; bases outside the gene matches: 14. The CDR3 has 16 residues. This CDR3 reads CASSRPLAGGPREQYF. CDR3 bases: TGTGCCAGCAGCAGGCCGCTAGCGGGAGGCCCTAGGGAGCAGTACTTC.

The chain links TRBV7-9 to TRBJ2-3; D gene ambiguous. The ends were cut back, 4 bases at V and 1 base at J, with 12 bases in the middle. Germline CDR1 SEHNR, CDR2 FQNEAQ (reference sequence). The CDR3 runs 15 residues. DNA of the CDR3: TGTGCCAGCAGCTCGCCCCTTCAGGGCACAGATACGCAGTATTTT. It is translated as CASSSPLQGTDTQYF.

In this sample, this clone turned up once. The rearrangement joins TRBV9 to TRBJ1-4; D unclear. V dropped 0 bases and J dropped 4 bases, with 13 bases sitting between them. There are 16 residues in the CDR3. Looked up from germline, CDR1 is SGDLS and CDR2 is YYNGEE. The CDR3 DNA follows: TGTGCCAGCAGCGTAGACTCCGGGCGGAATAATGAAAAACTGTTTTTT. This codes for CASSVDSGRNNEKLFF.

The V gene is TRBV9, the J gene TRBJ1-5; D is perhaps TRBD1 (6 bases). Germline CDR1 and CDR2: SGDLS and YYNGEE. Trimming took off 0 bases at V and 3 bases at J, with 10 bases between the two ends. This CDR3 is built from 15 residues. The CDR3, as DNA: TGTGCCAGCAGCGTAGCCGGACAGCTCAATCAGCCCCAGCATTTT. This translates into CASSVAGQLNQPQHF.

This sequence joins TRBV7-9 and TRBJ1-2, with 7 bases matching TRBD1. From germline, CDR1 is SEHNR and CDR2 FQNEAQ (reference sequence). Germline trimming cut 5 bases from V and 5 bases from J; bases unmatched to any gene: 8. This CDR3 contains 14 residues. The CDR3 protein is CASSPTGDGYGYTF. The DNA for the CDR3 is TGTGCCAGCAGCCCTACAGGGGACGGGTATGGCTACACCTTC. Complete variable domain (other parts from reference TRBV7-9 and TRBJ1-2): DTGVSQNPRHKITKRGQNVTFRCDPISEHNRLYWYRQTLGQGPEFLTYFQNEAQLEKSRLLSDRFSAERPKGSFSTLEIQRTEQGDSAMYLCASSPTGDGYGYTFGSGTRLTVV.

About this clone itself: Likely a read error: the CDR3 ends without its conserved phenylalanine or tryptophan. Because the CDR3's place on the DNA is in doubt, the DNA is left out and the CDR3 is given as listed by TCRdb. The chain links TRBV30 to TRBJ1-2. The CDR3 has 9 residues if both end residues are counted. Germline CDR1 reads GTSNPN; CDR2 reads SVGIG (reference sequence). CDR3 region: CAWSPESAE.

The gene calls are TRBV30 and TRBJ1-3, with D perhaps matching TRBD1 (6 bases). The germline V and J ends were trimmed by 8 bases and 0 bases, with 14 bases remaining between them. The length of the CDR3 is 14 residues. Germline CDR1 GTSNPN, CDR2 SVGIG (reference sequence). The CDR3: CAVDSRSSGNTIYF. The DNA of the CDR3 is TGTGCCGTGGACAGTCGCAGCTCTGGAAACACCATATATTTT.

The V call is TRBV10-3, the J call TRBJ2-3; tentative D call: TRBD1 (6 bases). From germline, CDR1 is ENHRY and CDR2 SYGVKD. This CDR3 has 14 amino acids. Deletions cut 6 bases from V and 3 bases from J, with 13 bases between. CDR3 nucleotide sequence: TGTGCCATCAGGATTTCAGGGGAAACAGATACGCAGTATTTT. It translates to CAIRISGETDTQYF.

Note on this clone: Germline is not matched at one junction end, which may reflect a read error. The CDR3 DNA sequence: TGTGCCAGCAGGCTTGTGGGGGGGAGGATCTTC. This codes for CASRLVGGRIF. The chain carries TRBV2 and TRBJ2-1; TRBD2 matches at 7 bases. The CDR3 consists of 11 residues. Germline CDR1 SNHLY, CDR2 FYNNEI.

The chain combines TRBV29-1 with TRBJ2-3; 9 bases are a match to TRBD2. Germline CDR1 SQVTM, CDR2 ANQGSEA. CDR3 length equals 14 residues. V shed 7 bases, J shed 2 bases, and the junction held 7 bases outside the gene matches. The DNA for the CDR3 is TGCAGCGCACCAGCGGGGGGATACACAGATACGCAGTATTTT. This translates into CSAPAGGYTDTQYF.

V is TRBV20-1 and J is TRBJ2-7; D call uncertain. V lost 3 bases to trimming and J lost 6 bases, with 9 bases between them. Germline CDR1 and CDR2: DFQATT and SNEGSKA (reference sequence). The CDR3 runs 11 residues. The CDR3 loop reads CSASSGREQYF. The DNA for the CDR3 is TGCAGTGCTAGTTCGGGTCGCGAGCAGTACTTC.

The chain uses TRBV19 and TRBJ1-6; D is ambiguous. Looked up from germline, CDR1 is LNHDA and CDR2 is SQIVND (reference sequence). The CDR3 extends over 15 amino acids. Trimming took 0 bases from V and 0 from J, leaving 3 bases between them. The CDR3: CASSIESSYNSPLHF. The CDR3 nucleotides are TGTGCCAGTAGTATAGAAAGCTCCTATAATTCACCCCTCCACTTT.

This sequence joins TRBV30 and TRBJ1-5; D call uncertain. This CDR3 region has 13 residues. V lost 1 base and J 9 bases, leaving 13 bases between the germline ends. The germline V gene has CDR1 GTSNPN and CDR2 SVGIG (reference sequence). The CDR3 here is CAWSGDRGLPQHF. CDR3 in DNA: TGTGCCTGGAGTGGGGATCGTGGTTTGCCCCAGCATTTT.

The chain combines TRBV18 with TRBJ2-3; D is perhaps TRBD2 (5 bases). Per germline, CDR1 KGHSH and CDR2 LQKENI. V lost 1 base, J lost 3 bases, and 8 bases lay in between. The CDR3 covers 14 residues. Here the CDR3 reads CASSPRRGTDTQYF. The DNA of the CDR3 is TGTGCCAGCTCACCACGACGCGGGACAGATACGCAGTATTTT.